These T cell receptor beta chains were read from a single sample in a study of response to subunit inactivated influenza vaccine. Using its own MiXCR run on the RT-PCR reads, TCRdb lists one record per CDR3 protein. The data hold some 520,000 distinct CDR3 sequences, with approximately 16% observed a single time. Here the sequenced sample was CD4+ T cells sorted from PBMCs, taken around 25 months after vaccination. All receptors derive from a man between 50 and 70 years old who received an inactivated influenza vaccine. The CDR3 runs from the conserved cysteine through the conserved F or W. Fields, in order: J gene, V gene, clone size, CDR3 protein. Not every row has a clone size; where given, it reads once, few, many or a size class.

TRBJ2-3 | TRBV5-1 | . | CASSLATSGSSDTQYF
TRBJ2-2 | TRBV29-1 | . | CSVRSPPGELFF
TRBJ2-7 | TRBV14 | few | CASSQAELAGVKYF
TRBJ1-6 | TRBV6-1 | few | CASPCGGRSYNSPLHF
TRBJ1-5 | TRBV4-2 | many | CASSRNRGPNQPQHF
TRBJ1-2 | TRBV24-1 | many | CATSDSAYRGNYGYTF
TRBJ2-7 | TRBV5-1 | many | CASSWGQGAYEQYF
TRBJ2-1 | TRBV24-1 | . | CATSDFGVSNEQFF
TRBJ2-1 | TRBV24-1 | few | CATSDLIRTRNNEQFF
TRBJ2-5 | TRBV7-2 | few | CASSLGEAGRETQYF
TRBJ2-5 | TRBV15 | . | CATSSNRRRWWETQYF
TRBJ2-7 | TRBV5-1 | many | CASSLNSAQTYEQYF
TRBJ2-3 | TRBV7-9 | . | CASSGLAGGADTQYF
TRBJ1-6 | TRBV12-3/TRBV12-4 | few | CASTLGDSPLHF